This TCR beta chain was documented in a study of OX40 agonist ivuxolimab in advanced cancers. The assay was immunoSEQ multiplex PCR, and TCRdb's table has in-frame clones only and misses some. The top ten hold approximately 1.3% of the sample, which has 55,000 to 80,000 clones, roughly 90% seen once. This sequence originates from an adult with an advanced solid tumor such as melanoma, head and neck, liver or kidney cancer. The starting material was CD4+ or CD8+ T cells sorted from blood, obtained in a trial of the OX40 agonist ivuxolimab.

CDR3 sequence: CASSRRGGEVGNTEAFF. The CDR3 DNA is TGCGCCAGCAGCCGGAGGGGTGGAGAGGTGGGGAACACTGAAGCTTTCTTT. The chain employs TRBV4-1 and TRBJ1-1, with D possibly TRBD1 on 5 matching bases. V was clipped by 4 bases and J by 1 base, with 19 bases between them. The CDR3 has 17 amino acids. Germline V lookup: CDR1 MGHRA, CDR2 YSYEKL.